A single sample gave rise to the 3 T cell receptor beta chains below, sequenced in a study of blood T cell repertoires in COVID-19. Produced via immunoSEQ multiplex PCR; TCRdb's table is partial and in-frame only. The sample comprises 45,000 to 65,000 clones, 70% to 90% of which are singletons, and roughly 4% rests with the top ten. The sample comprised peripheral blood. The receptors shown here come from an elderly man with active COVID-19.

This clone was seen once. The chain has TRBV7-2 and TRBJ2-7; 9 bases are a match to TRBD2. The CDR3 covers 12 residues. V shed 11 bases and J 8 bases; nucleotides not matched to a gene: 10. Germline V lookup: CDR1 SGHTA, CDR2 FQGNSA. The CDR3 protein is CAVGSAGGKQYF. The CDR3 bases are TGTGCCGTTGGATCAGCGGGAGGCAAGCAGTACTTC.

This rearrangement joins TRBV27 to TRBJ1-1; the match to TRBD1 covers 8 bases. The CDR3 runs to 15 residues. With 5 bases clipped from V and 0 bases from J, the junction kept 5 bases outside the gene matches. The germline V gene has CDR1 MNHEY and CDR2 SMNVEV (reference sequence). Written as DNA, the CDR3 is TGTGCCAGCAGTCGATGGACAGGGTTGAACACTGAAGCTTTCTTT. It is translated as CASSRWTGLNTEAFF.

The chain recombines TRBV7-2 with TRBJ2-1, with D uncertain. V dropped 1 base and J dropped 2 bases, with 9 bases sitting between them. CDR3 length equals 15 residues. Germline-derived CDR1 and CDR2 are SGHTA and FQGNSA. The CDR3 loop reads CASSLGSFAYNEQFF. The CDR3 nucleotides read TGTGCCAGCAGCTTAGGTAGTTTCGCCTACAATGAGCAGTTCTTC.